One and the same sample provided the 28 T cell receptor beta chains below, sequenced in a study of beta chain features in type 1 diabetes. For these receptors, no antigen is known. Expressed TCRB transcripts were sequenced because the isolated RNA had all been reverse transcribed beforehand. Repertoires were generated with immunoSEQ multiplex PCR, while TCRdb's copy carries only in-frame clones and drops some. The repertoire holds 600,000 to 700,000 clones, with 9.5% to 15% as singletons. Overall study results and limits: Type 1 diabetes patients had moderately but significantly shorter TCRB CDR3s in all four CD4+ subsets.

The sample was naive CD4+ T cells from blood. These receptors originate from a man aged 25-45 years with type 1 diabetes.

There are a few counts of this clone. The V and J genes are TRBV6-5 and TRBJ2-3; 7 positions agree with TRBD1. V lost 5 bases, J lost 5 bases, and 7 bases stayed unmatched. This CDR3 spans 14 amino acids. Germline V gene sequence: CDR1 MNHEY, CDR2 SVGAGI. The CDR3 DNA reads TGTGCCAGCAGTAGAAGACAGGGAAGAGATACGCAGTATTTT. Translated, it gives CASSRRQGRDTQYF.

This clone has only a few counts. The CDR3 here is CSSGRPQHF. CDR3 bases: TGCAGTTCCGGGAGGCCCCAGCATTTT. This sequence joins TRBV20-1 and TRBJ1-5, with unresolved D. The CDR3 is 9 residues long. V lost 8 bases and J 9 bases, leaving 8 bases between the germline ends. The germline CDR1 and CDR2 sequences are DFQATT and SNEGSKA (reference sequence).

There are a few counts of this clone. V is TRBV5-6 and J is TRBJ1-5, with no clear D. The germline gives CDR1 SGHDT, CDR2 YYEEEE. This CDR3 is built from 14 residues. V lost 0 bases to trimming and J lost 7 bases, with 11 bases between them. The CDR3: CASSLGGGRQPQHF. CDR3 sequence (DNA): TGTGCCAGCAGCTTGGGTGGAGGTCGGCAGCCCCAGCATTTT.

The sample holds a few counts of this clone. In DNA, the CDR3 is TGTGCCAGCAGCTTAGAGGGGTCCACAGGCACAGGGGGTGGGTTCTTC. This translates into CASSLEGSTGTGGGFF. This rearrangement joins TRBV7-2 to TRBJ2-1, with 8 bases fitting TRBD1. V was clipped by 1 base and J by 15 bases; unmatched bases: 17. CDR3 length equals 16 residues. Germline V CDR1 and CDR2: SGHTA, FQGNSA.

Only a few counts were recorded for this clone. DNA for the CDR3: TGTGCCAGCAGTTACGGGGGAAGCACTGAAGCTTTCTTT. This codes for CASSYGGSTEAFF. The gene calls are TRBV6-5 and TRBJ1-1; D perhaps matches TRBD1 (5 bases). Germline assignment: CDR1 MNHEY and CDR2 SVGAGI. Deletions cut 2 bases from V and 4 bases from J, with 8 bases between. The CDR3 loop spans 13 amino acids.

The chain joins TRBV4-3 to TRBJ2-3; 7 bases fit TRBD2. CDR1 is LGHNA, CDR2 YSLEER, per germline. Trimming at V came to 0 bases and at J to 2 bases, leaving 5 bases not matched to a gene. CDR3 size: 16 residues. The CDR3 here is CASSQESSGNTDTQYF. CDR3 sequence (DNA): TGCGCCAGCAGCCAAGAATCTAGCGGAAACACAGATACGCAGTATTTT.

Points on this clone: Within the sample, other DNA sequences also encode this same CDR3. CDR3 loop: CAWSRTEETQYF. In DNA form, the CDR3 reads TGTGCCTGGAGTCGGACCGAAGAGACCCAGTACTTC. This chain connects TRBV30 to TRBJ2-5; D unclear. Trimming shortened V by 2 bases and J by 3 bases, and 7 bases separated the two germline ends. CDR1 GTSNPN and CDR2 SVGIG come from the germline V gene (reference sequence). This CDR3 contains 12 residues.

The chain combines TRBV28 with TRBJ1-4, with D unresolved. The CDR3 spans 13 residues. Germline assignment: CDR1 MDHEN and CDR2 SYDVKM. V lost 5 bases and J 1 base, leaving 5 bases between the germline ends. The CDR3 DNA follows: TGTGCCAGCAGTCTCAGAACTAATGAAAAACTGTTTTTT. Translation: CASSLRTNEKLFF.

This clone was recorded a few times. V and J are TRBV28 and TRBJ1-2, with D unresolved. The length of the CDR3 is 13 residues. The ends were cut back, 1 base at V and 0 bases at J, with 3 bases in the middle. Germline V CDR1 and CDR2: MDHEN, SYDVKM. CDR3 residues: CASSLSANYGYTF. As DNA, the CDR3 is TGTGCCAGCAGTTTATCAGCTAACTATGGCTACACCTTC.

The chain links TRBV7-6 to TRBJ1-2; D remains unclear. Germline V gene sequence: CDR1 SGHVS, CDR2 FNYEAQ. The V end lost 5 bases, the J end lost 7 bases, and 23 bases lay between the germline ends. The CDR3 has 16 amino acids. The CDR3 bases are TGTGCCAGCAGCCGCCCGGACGCATTAGGTGCGGGTGGCTACACCTTC. This codes for CASSRPDALGAGGYTF. The full variable domain, with the rest looked up from reference TRBV7-6 and TRBJ1-2, is GAGVSQSPRYKVTKRGQDVALRCDPISGHVSLYWYRQALGQGPEFLTYFNYEAQQDKSGLPNDRFSAERPEGSISTLTIQRTEQRDSAMYRCASSRPDALGAGGYTFGSGTRLTVV.

This chain connects TRBV7-9 to TRBJ1-4; 10 bases align to TRBD1. This CDR3 region has 16 residues. In germline, CDR1 is SEHNR, CDR2 FQNEAQ (reference sequence). With 5 bases clipped from V and 10 bases from J, the junction kept 13 bases outside the gene matches. This CDR3 reads CASSPDGDRGLGKLFF. The CDR3 DNA sequence: TGTGCCAGCAGCCCGGATGGGGACAGGGGTCTAGGAAAACTGTTTTTT.

This clone was observed a single time. The chain uses TRBV29-1 and TRBJ2-7; the match to TRBD1 covers 8 bases. The V gene's germline CDR1 is SQVTM and CDR2 ANQGSEA. Losses at the gene ends were 6 bases for V and 1 base for J; bases not matched to a gene: 8. This CDR3 contains 14 residues. The CDR3 region has the DNA TGCAGCGTACTCGGACAGGGAACTTCCTACGAGCAGTACTTC. Amino acid sequence: CSVLGQGTSYEQYF.

V gene TRBV14 combines with J gene TRBJ2-7; 7 nucleotides agree with TRBD1. In germline, CDR1 is SGHDN, CDR2 FVKESK. The CDR3 has 15 amino acids. Trimming took 4 bases from V and 1 from J; bases not matched to a gene: 7. The CDR3, as DNA: TGTGCCAGCAGCCTTCGACAGGGTTTTTCCTACGAGCAGTACTTC. It codes for CASSLRQGFSYEQYF.

There are a few counts of this clone. This chain uses TRBV7-3 with TRBJ1-5; no clear D gene. Germline CDR1 reads SGHTA; CDR2 reads FQGTGA. This CDR3 spans 13 amino acids. Trimming took off 1 base at V and 6 bases at J, with 7 bases between the two ends. This CDR3 is CASSLNPGQPQHF. The CDR3 DNA follows: TGTGCCAGCAGCTTAAACCCCGGTCAGCCCCAGCATTTT.

This clone has just a few counts. The chain has TRBV27 and TRBJ2-5, with D uncertain. The germline V gene has CDR1 MNHEY and CDR2 SMNVEV (reference sequence). The CDR3 has 17 residues. Trimming cost V 6 bases and J 1 base, with 21 bases left between them. The CDR3 sequence is CASRPGPLSGSQETQYF. Written as DNA, the CDR3 is TGTGCCAGCAGGCCTGGCCCTCTATCGGGCTCCCAAGAGACCCAGTACTTC.

V is TRBV29-1 and J is TRBJ1-2, with 7 positions matching TRBD1. Per the germline V gene, CDR1 is SQVTM and CDR2 is ANQGSEA. CDR3 length: 14 residues. The V segment lost 7 bases and the J segment 2 bases; nucleotides outside the gene matches: 10. CDR3 bases: TGCAGCGCATGGGACAGAAGAGGAAACTATGGCTACACCTTC. Translated, it gives CSAWDRRGNYGYTF.

The CDR3 DNA reads TGCGCCAGCAGCCACCTAACCGGGACAGCGATTAACTATGGCTACACCTTC. This sequence encodes CASSHLTGTAINYGYTF. The chain carries TRBV4-1 and TRBJ1-2; 7 bases are a match to TRBD1. The CDR3 is made up of 17 amino acids. The V and J ends lost 3 bases and 1 base, in that order; junction bases with no gene match: 11. Germline CDR1 is MGHRA and CDR2 is YSYEKL.

This clone was seen only a few times. The rearrangement uses TRBV11-3 and TRBJ1-1, with TRBD1 identical over 10 bases. This CDR3 is built from 15 residues. Germline V gene data show CDR1 as SGHNT and CDR2 as YENEEA. V shed 5 bases and J 1 base; nucleotides not matched to a gene: 4. CDR3 bases: TGTGCCAGCAGCACACGGGACAGGGGGAACACTGAAGCTTTCTTT. This encodes CASSTRDRGNTEAFF.

This clone was detected a few times. This sequence joins TRBV25-1 and TRBJ1-5; tentatively, D is TRBD1 (5 bases). This CDR3 spans 13 amino acids. The ends were cut back, 5 bases at V and 9 bases at J, with 14 bases in the middle. Looked up from germline, CDR1 is MGHDK and CDR2 is SYGVNS. The CDR3 sequence: CASSRGQGSPQHF. In DNA form, the CDR3 reads TGTGCCAGCAGTAGGGGTCAAGGCTCGCCCCAGCATTTT.

This clone was seen a few times. The chain employs TRBV29-1 and TRBJ2-1; the D is unclear. The ends were cut back, 3 bases at V and 3 bases at J, with 9 bases in the middle. Looked up from germline, CDR1 is SQVTM and CDR2 is ANQGSEA. The length of the CDR3 is 13 residues. This CDR3 is CSVEALLYNEQFF. In nucleotides, the CDR3 is TGCAGCGTTGAGGCACTCCTCTACAATGAGCAGTTCTTC.

The rearrangement joins TRBV19 to TRBJ2-7; 8 positions match TRBD1. CDR1 and CDR2 from the germline V gene are LNHDA and SQIVND (reference sequence). V lost 4 bases to trimming and J lost 3 bases; unmatched junction nucleotides: 2. The CDR3 has 13 residues. The CDR3 region is CASSSTGGYEQYF. CDR3 sequence (DNA): TGTGCCAGTAGTAGCACAGGGGGCTACGAGCAGTACTTC.

The chain is built from TRBV28 and TRBJ1-1, with D hard to call. The ends were cut back, 4 bases at V and 1 base at J, with 13 bases in the middle. The CDR3 length is 15 residues. Per the germline V gene, CDR1 is MDHEN and CDR2 is SYDVKM. In DNA, the CDR3 is TGTGCCAGCAGTTCCCGGACGTCCGGGAACACTGAAGCTTTCTTT. Encoded protein: CASSSRTSGNTEAFF.

CDR3 in DNA: TGTGCCAGCAGCCAGCGTCCGTATGGCTACACCTTC. Its translation is CASSQRPYGYTF. V usage is TRBV4-2 and J usage is TRBJ1-2; D ambiguous. The CDR3 sequence is 12 residues long. Germline CDR1 is LGHNA and CDR2 is YNFKEQ. Trimming stripped 3 bases from V and 5 bases from J, with 7 bases between.

This clone was seen a few times. The chain has TRBV2 and TRBJ1-5, with 7 bases matching TRBD1. The CDR3 spans 15 residues. Looked up from germline, CDR1 is SNHLY and CDR2 is FYNNEI. V lost 6 bases, J lost 2 bases, and 7 bases stayed unmatched. The CDR3 loop reads CASSLYRGGNQPQHF. DNA for the CDR3: TGTGCCAGCAGCCTCTACAGGGGCGGCAATCAGCCCCAGCATTTT. The complete variable domain, with remaining parts taken from reference TRBV2 and TRBJ1-5, reads EPEVTQTPSHQVTQMGQEVILRCVPISNHLYFYWYRQILGQKVEFLVSFYNNEISEKSEIFDDQFSVERPDGSNFTLKIRSTKLEDSAMYFCASSLYRGGNQPQHFGDGTRLSIL.

The rearrangement links TRBV5-1 to TRBJ2-1; TRBD1 aligns across 7 bases. CDR3 size: 14 residues. Trimming removed 6 bases from V and 4 bases from J; junction bases left unmatched: 7. Looked up from germline, CDR1 is SGHRS and CDR2 is YFSETQ. CDR3 in amino acids: CASTRDSMYNEQFF. The CDR3 region has the DNA TGCGCCAGCACCCGGGACAGTATGTACAATGAGCAGTTCTTC.

As regards this clone: Other DNA sequences in this specimen translate into the identical CDR3. The rearrangement joins TRBV18 to TRBJ1-3; no clear D gene. Looked up from germline, CDR1 is KGHSH and CDR2 is LQKENI. CDR3 length: 15 amino acids. The V gene lost 3 bases and the J gene lost 0 bases, with 9 bases spanning the gap. The DNA of the CDR3 is TGTGCCAGCTCACCTAGAACAGACTCTGGAAACACCATATATTTT. This gives the protein CASSPRTDSGNTIYF.

This clone was seen a few times. This sequence joins TRBV29-1 and TRBJ2-7; the match to TRBD1 covers 11 bases. V dropped 7 bases and J dropped 4; count of bases not matched to a gene: 3. The CDR3 covers 12 residues. The germline gives CDR1 SQVTM, CDR2 ANQGSEA. CDR3 sequence reads: CSGRDRGYEQYF. In DNA form, the CDR3 reads TGCAGCGGGAGGGACAGGGGGTACGAGCAGTACTTC.

The chain links TRBV27 to TRBJ2-2, with a tentative D call TRBD1 (5 bases). The CDR3 is 15 amino acids. V was clipped by 3 bases and J by 2 bases, with 10 bases between them. The germline V gene has CDR1 MNHEY and CDR2 SMNVEV (reference sequence). DNA for the CDR3: TGTGCCAGCAGTTTCATAGGGGTCAACACCGGGGAGCTGTTTTTT. Protein product: CASSFIGVNTGELFF.